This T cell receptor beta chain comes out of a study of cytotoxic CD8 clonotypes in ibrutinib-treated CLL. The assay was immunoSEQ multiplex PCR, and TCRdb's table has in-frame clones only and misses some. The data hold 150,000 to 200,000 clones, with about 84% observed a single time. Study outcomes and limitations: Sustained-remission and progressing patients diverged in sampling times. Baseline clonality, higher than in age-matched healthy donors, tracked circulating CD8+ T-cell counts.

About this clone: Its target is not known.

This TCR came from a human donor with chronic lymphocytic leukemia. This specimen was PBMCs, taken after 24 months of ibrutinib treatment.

The CDR3 DNA reads as TGTGCCAGTAGTAGGGACAGCCTAGTGGCCACTGAAGCTTTCTTT. This encodes CASSRDSLVATEAFF. The genes are TRBV19 and TRBJ1-1, with 7 bases identical to TRBD1. The V gene end was trimmed by 4 bases and the J gene end by 4 bases; junction bases not matched to a gene: 9. The CDR3 consists of 15 residues. Germline V CDR1 and CDR2: LNHDA, SQIVND (reference sequence).